This T cell receptor (beta chain) was sequenced during a study of cytomegalovirus exposure and HLA in healthy donors. The study, taken as a whole, reports: When a later analysis was performed, an Asian-associated ancestry cluster reportedly had fewer N-insertions than the roughly 730-donor mean. Accounts indicate the classifier identified cytomegalovirus status with strong specificity and sensitivity.

This clone has more than one count but fewer than ten. Its matching antigen is unknown. The CDR3 has 15 residues. Per the germline V gene, CDR1 is SGHRS and CDR2 is YFSETQ. Trimming left V 4 bases short and J 3 bases short, with 16 bases between. Researchers ran the PCR with 60 Vbeta and 13 Jbeta primers. The repertoire was sequenced with immunoSEQ multiplex PCR; TCRdb's copy has only in-frame clones and lacks some. The table includes around 140,000 clones, approximately 64% detected once. This sequence was found in a woman in her thirties or forties in good health and CMV-seronegative. Sequenced sample: PBMCs. This sequence joins TRBV5-1 and TRBJ1-2; D uncertain. CDR3 loop: CASSSAPPLDYGYTF. As DNA, the CDR3 is TGCGCCAGCAGCAGCGCTCCCCCTTTGGACTATGGCTACACCTTC. The full variable domain, its missing parts supplied by reference TRBV5-1 and TRBJ1-2, is KAGVTQTPRYLIKTRGQQVTLSCSPISGHRSVSWYQQTPGQGLQFLFEYFSETQRNKGNFPGRFSGRQFSNSRSEMNVSTLELGDSALYLCASSSAPPLDYGYTFGSGTRLTVV.